Below are 7 T cell receptor beta chains sequenced from a single sample in a study of breast tumors, draining lymph nodes, adjacent tissues. Breast cancer patients provided tissue from their axillary draining lymph nodes. Each CDR3 protein is one row after TCRdb ran MiXCR on the multiplex PCR reads. This sample carries about 270,000 distinct CDR3 sequences, over 30% of them seen once, and the ten largest clones take more than 0.95%. The sequenced sample consisted of axillary lymph node tissue. Source of these receptors: a female donor with breast cancer. Some clones in this sample may be carry-over from other donors' samples.

For this clonotype: This sequence may be a read error, since a much larger clone differs from it by one base. This sequence joins TRBV5-8 and TRBJ2-7; 8 bases match TRBD1. The V gene's germline CDR1 is SGHTS and CDR2 YDEGEE. V shed 2 bases and J 6 bases; nucleotides not matched to a gene: 10. This CDR3 has 15 amino acids. The CDR3 coding sequence is TGTGCCAGCAGCTTAGGAGCGGCACAGGGGGTCGAGCAGTACTTC. Translation: CASSLGAAQGVEQYF.

This rearrangement joins TRBV2 to TRBJ1-4; 10 bases line up with TRBD1. The CDR3 contains 15 residues. CDR1 is SNHLY, CDR2 FYNNEI, per germline. V was pared by 1 base and J by 6 bases, with 2 bases of the junction left unmatched. Here the CDR3 DNA reads TGTGCCAGCAGTGAAGGGACAGGGGGGCATGAAAAACTGTTTTTT. It is translated as CASSEGTGGHEKLFF.

As concerns this clonotype: With a much larger clone just one base away, this may be a read error. The chain joins TRBV7-2 to TRBJ2-1; 9 nucleotides agree with TRBD2. The junction had 4 bases not matched to a gene; V was cut back by 1 base and J by 6 bases. The CDR3 totals 15 residues. Looked up from germline, CDR1 is SGHTA and CDR2 is FQGNSA. The CDR3 sequence: CASSLGTSALNEQFF. The CDR3, as DNA: TGTGCCAGCAGCTTAGGGACTAGCGCACTCAATGAGCAGTTCTTC.

The table lists this clonotype with a few counts. This may stem from a read error, because a much larger clone lies one nucleotide away. This chain joins TRBV7-9 and TRBJ2-3; D uncertain. The DNA end lines up better with TRBJ1-5; the J call may be wrong. Germline CDR1 is SEHNR and CDR2 is FQNEAQ (reference sequence). This CDR3 spans 15 amino acids. The CDR3 loop reads CASSQDLAGTDTQHF. The CDR3 DNA follows: TGTGCCAGCAGCCAGGATTTAGCGGGCACAGATACGCAGCATTTT.

V is TRBV9 and J is TRBJ1-5, with 7 bases that match TRBD1. The length of the CDR3 is 15 residues. Germline V gives CDR1 SGDLS, CDR2 YYNGEE. V shed 4 bases and J 3 bases; nucleotides not matched to a gene: 7. In nucleotides, the CDR3 is TGTGCCAGCAGCCCCGGAGGGGGCCCCAATCAGCCCCAGCATTTT. Its translation is CASSPGGGPNQPQHF.

There are many counts of this clonotype. The chain uses TRBV11-1 and TRBJ2-7; 7 bases align to TRBD1. Germline trimming cut 4 bases from V and 4 bases from J; bases unmatched to any gene: 10. This CDR3 region has 15 residues. The germline V gene encodes CDR1 SGHAT and CDR2 FQDESV (reference sequence). The CDR3 DNA follows: TGTGCCAGCAGCTCAGAGGATGACAGGGCTTACGAGCAGTACTTC. It encodes CASSSEDDRAYEQYF.

This clonotype was counted only a few times. This chain uses TRBV3-1 with TRBJ2-7, with D hard to call. This CDR3 spans 13 amino acids. The germline V and J ends were trimmed by 1 base and 6 bases, with 10 bases remaining between them. CDR1 is LGHDT, CDR2 YNNKEL, per germline (reference sequence). This CDR3 reads CASSQAALPEQYF. The CDR3 DNA reads as TGTGCCAGCAGCCAAGCAGCCTTACCCGAGCAGTACTTC.